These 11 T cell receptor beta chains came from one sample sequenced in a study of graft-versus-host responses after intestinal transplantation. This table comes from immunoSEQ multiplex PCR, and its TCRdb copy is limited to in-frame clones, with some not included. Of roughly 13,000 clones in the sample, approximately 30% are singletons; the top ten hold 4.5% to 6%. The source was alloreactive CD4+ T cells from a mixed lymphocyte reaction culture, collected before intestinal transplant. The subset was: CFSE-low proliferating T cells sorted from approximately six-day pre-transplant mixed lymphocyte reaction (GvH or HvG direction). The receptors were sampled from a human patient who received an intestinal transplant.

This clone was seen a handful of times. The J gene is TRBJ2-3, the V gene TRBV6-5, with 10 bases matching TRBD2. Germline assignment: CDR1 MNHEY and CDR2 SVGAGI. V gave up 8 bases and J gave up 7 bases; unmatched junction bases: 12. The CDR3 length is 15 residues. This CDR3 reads CASEGSGRARNTQYF. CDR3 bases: TGTGCCAGCGAGGGGAGCGGGAGGGCCAGGAATACGCAGTATTTT.

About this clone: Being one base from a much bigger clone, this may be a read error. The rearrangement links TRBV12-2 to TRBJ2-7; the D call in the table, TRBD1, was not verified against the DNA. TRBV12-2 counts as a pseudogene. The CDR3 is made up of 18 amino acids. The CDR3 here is CASRLGTPDFTPKYGQYF. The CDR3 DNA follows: TGTGCAAGTCGCTTGGGGACACCCGATTTTACCCCAAAGTACGGGCAGTACTTC.

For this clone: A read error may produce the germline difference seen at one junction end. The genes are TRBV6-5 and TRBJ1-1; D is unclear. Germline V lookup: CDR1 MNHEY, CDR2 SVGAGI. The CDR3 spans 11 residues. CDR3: CASSENSEAFF. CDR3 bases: TGTGCCAGCAGTGAAAACAGTGAAGCTTTCTTT.

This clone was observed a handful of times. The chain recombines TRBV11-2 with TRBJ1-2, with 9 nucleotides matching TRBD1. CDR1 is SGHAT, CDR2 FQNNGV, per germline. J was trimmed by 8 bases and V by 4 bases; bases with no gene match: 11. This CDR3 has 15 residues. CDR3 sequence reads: CASSSNRQGVRGYTF. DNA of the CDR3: TGTGCCAGCAGCTCTAATAGACAGGGGGTGCGAGGCTACACCTTC.

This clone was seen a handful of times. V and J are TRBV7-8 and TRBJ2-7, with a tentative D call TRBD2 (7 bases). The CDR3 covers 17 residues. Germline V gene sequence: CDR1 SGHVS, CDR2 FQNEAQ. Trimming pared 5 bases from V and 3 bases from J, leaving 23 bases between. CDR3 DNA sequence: TGTGCCAGCAGCCCTCGGGGGGCGGGCAGAGGTGGCTACGAGCAGTACTTC. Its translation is CASSPRGAGRGGYEQYF.

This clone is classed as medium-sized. The CDR3 spells CASRPTGRNGNTIYF. DNA for the CDR3: TGTGCCAGCAGGCCTACAGGGCGGAATGGAAACACCATATATTTT. The rearrangement uses TRBV6-1 and TRBJ1-3; D might be TRBD1 (6 bases). V lost 6 bases and J 3 bases, leaving 15 bases between the germline ends. The CDR3 has 15 amino acids. The germline V gene encodes CDR1 MNHNS and CDR2 SASEGT.

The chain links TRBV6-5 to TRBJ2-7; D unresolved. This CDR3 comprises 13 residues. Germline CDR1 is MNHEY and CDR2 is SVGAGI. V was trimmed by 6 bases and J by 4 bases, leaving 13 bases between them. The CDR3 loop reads CASRTPQSYEQYF. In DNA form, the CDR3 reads TGTGCCAGCAGGACCCCGCAATCGTACGAGCAGTACTTC.

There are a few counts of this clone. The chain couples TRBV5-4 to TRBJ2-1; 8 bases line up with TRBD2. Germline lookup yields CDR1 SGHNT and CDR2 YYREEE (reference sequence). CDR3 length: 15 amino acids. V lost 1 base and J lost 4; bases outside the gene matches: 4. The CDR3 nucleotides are TGTGCCAGCAGCTTGCTGTTAGCGGGGTACAATGAGCAGTTCTTC. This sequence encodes CASSLLLAGYNEQFF. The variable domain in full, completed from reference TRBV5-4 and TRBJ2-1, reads ETGVTQSPTHLIKTRGQQVTLRCSSQSGHNTVSWYQQALGQGPQFIFQYYREEENGRGNFPPRFSGLQFPNYSSELNVNALELDDSALYLCASSLLLAGYNEQFFGPGTRLTVL.

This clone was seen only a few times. CDR3 coding DNA: TGTGCCAGCAGTGTAGCGGGAGTTCGGACCGGGGAGCTGTTTTTT. This codes for CASSVAGVRTGELFF. This chain connects TRBV2 to TRBJ2-2, with TRBD2 matching 9 bases. Looked up from germline, CDR1 is SNHLY and CDR2 is FYNNEI. The CDR3 length is 15 residues. The V segment lost 4 bases and the J segment 5 bases; nucleotides outside the gene matches: 5.

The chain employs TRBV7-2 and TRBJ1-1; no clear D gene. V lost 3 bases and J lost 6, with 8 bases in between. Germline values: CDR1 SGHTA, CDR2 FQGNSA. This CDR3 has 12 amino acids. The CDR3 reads CASSLYRSEAFF. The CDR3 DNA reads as TGTGCCAGCAGCTTGTACCGGTCTGAAGCTTTCTTT. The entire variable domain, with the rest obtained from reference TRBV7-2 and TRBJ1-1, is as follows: GAGVSQSPSNKVTEKGKDVELRCDPISGHTALYWYRQSLGQGLEFLIYFQGNSAPDKSGLPSDRFSAERTGGSVSTLTIQRTQQEDSAVYLCASSLYRSEAFFGQGTRLTVV.

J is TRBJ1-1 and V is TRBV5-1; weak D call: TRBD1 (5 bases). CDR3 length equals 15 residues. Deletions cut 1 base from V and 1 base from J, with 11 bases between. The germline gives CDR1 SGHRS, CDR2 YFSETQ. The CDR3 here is CASSLIIGANTEAFF. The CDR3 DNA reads TGCGCCAGCAGCTTGATTATAGGGGCGAACACTGAAGCTTTCTTT.